The present TCR beta chain was sequenced within a study of T-cell reconstitution after alpha-beta-depleted transplantation in children. Study conclusions and caveats: Several hundred expanded graft clones reportedly were the source of alpha-beta T cells about two months after transplant.

The sample holds one count of this clonotype. Its antigen is not identified. As it was prepared, the TCRbeta library received unique molecular identifiers. In TCRdb, the PCR reads were re-called with MiXCR into one record per CDR3 protein. The sample shows under 50,000 distinct CDR3 sequences, around 53% of them seen only once. V was pared by 0 bases and J by 6 bases, with 5 bases between. The CDR3 runs to 13 residues. The germline gives CDR1 LNHNV, CDR2 YYDKDF (reference sequence). This sequence was found in a boy younger than two with SCID, due to receive a stem cell transplant. The input for sequencing was peripheral blood, taken before TCRalphabeta/CD19-depleted stem cell transplant. The rearrangement links TRBV15 to TRBJ2-2; D is uncertain. The CDR3: CATSRDSAGELFF. The CDR3 nucleotides read TGTGCCACCAGCAGAGATAGTGCCGGGGAGCTGTTTTTT. Using reference TRBV15 and TRBJ2-2 for the parts outside the CDR3, the full variable domain is DAMVIQNPRYQVTQFGKPVTLSCSQTLNHNVMYWYQQKSSQAPKLLFHYYDKDFNNEADTPDNFQSRRPNTSFCFLDIRSPGLGDTAMYLCATSRDSAGELFFGEGSRLTVL.